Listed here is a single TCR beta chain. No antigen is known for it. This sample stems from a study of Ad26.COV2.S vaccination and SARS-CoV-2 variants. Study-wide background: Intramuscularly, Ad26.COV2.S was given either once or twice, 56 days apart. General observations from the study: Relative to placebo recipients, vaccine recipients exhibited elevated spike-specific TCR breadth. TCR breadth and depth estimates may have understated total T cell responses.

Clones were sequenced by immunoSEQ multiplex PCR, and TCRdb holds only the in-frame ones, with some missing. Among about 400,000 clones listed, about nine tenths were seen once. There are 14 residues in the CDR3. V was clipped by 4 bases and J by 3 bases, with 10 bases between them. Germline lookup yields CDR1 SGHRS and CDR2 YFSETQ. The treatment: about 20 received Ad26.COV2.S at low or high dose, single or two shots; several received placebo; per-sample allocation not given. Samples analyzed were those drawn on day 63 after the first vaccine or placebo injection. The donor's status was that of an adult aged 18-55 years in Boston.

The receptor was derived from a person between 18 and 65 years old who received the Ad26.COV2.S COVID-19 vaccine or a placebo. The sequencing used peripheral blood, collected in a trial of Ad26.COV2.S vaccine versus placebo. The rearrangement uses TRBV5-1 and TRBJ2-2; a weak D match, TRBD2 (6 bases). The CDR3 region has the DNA TGCGCCAGCAGCCGGACTACTTACACCGGGGAGCTGTTTTTT. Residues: CASSRTTYTGELFF.